This T cell receptor (beta chain) was retrieved from a study of identical twins. General study findings and limits: Modelling underestimated the level of out-of-frame TCR alpha sharing observed in monozygotic twins. The study found excess low generation probability among twin-shared out-of-frame alpha sequences.

As to this clonotype: The antigen remains unidentified.

V gave up 0 bases and J gave up 2 bases; unmatched junction bases: 5. Germline assignment: CDR1 MRHNA and CDR2 SNTAGT. The length of the CDR3 is 18 residues. cDNA carried unique molecular identifiers, and a universal primer site was added by template switching. From the 5' RACE reads, TCRdb called clonotypes with MiXCR, one entry per CDR3 protein. The sample includes 1.5 million to 2 million distinct CDR3 sequences, about 32% seen only once; the top ten take roughly 0.3%. The sequence came from a newborn girl in good health. The chain combines TRBV6-4 with TRBJ2-1, with TRBD2 identical over 12 bases. Sample: cord blood. The CDR3 DNA reads as TGTGCCAGCAGTGACTCAGGACTAGCGGGAAACCCCTACAATGAGCAGTTCTTC. It translates to CASSDSGLAGNPYNEQFF.